This T cell receptor beta chain was identified in a study of cytomegalovirus exposure and HLA in healthy donors. Overall study context: Out of 300 to 500 genotyped donors, about 76% belonged to the Caucasian-associated ancestry cluster. Findings and limits, study-wide: The authors reported that TCR beta sequences could predict HLA-A and HLA-B alleles. These predictions were accurate for most subjects in the first cohort.

Researchers ran the PCR with 60 Vbeta and 13 Jbeta primers. Measured with immunoSEQ multiplex PCR; TCRdb has only the in-frame clones, and not every one. This sample has 200,000 or so clones, with 82% found just once. The V and J ends lost 4 bases and 1 base respectively, with 10 bases between them. Germline CDR1 and CDR2: MNHNS and SASEGT. The CDR3 has 14 amino acids. About this clone itself: Antigen: not known.

The sequence was collected from a woman aged 50 to 60 in good health and CMV-seropositive. The source material was PBMCs. This chain connects TRBV6-1 to TRBJ2-5; D is undetermined. CDR3 in amino acids: CASSALDPQETQYF. In DNA, the CDR3 is TGTGCCAGCAGTGCTCTAGATCCCCAAGAGACCCAGTACTTC.